These 9 T cell receptor beta chains share one sample of origin, sequenced in a study of blood T cell repertoires in COVID-19. Method: immunoSEQ multiplex PCR; TCRdb's copy keeps in-frame clones and lacks some. The sample includes 65,000 to 75,000 clones, approximately 89% of them seen just once. The material sequenced was peripheral blood. The origin of the receptors is a woman in her 50s with active COVID-19.

This sequence joins TRBV18 and TRBJ2-3; 8 bases are shared with TRBD1. CDR1 is KGHSH and CDR2 is LQKENI in the germline V gene. V lost 4 bases, J lost 0 bases, and 3 bases stayed unmatched. The CDR3 extends over 15 amino acids. The CDR3 loop is CASSRGQASTDTQYF. The DNA of the CDR3 is TGTGCCAGCTCACGGGGACAGGCTAGCACAGATACGCAGTATTTT.

The rearrangement joins TRBV19 to TRBJ2-7, with 7 bases aligning to TRBD1. The CDR3 runs to 14 residues. With 3 bases clipped from V and 5 bases from J, the junction kept 7 bases outside the gene matches. In germline, CDR1 is LNHDA, CDR2 SQIVND (reference sequence). CDR3 in DNA: TGTGCCAGTAGTATCCAGGGGGAGAACAACGAGCAGTACTTC. Residues: CASSIQGENNEQYF.

V gene TRBV18 combines with J gene TRBJ2-5; 8 bases are a match to TRBD1. Germline values: CDR1 KGHSH, CDR2 LQKENI. V shed 6 bases and J 2 bases; nucleotides not matched to a gene: 8. The CDR3 has 15 residues. This CDR3 is CASSPAGTGQETQYF. The CDR3 DNA sequence: TGTGCCAGCTCCCCGGCGGGGACAGGTCAAGAGACCCAGTACTTC.

J is TRBJ2-5 and V is TRBV6-1, with D possibly TRBD2 on 5 matching bases. Germline CDR1 and CDR2: MNHNS and SASEGT. CDR3 length equals 14 residues. V shed 2 bases and J shed 4 bases, with 11 bases lying between them. The CDR3 region is CASSERGWGETQYF. The CDR3 DNA follows: TGTGCCAGCAGTGAAAGAGGGTGGGGAGAGACCCAGTACTTC.

The chain joins TRBV19 to TRBJ2-2; 11 nucleotides agree with TRBD1. With 4 bases clipped from V and 3 bases from J, the junction kept 1 base outside the gene matches. The CDR3 has 15 residues. Looked up from germline, CDR1 is LNHDA and CDR2 is SQIVND (reference sequence). The CDR3 loop is CASSTGQGDTGELFF. The DNA for the CDR3 is TGTGCCAGTAGTACGGGACAGGGGGACACCGGGGAGCTGTTTTTT.

The V gene is TRBV19, the J gene TRBJ2-1, with 11 bases aligning to TRBD2. Germline CDR1 is LNHDA and CDR2 is SQIVND (reference sequence). Germline trimming cut 6 bases from V and 10 bases from J; bases unmatched to any gene: 17. The CDR3 spans 17 residues. The CDR3 spells CASRDRGTSGWRDEQFF. As DNA, the CDR3 is TGTGCCAGTAGAGACCGCGGGACTAGCGGCTGGCGGGACGAGCAGTTCTTC.

The chain has TRBV19 and TRBJ1-3; 8 nucleotides line up with TRBD1. The CDR3 runs to 14 residues. V was pared by 6 bases and J by 4 bases, with 5 bases of the junction left unmatched. Germline loops: CDR1 LNHDA, CDR2 SQIVND (reference sequence). The CDR3 DNA follows: TGTGCCAGTAGCCCCGGGACAGGCGGAAACACCATATATTTT. Its protein product is CASSPGTGGNTIYF.

This clone was seen just once. The chain recombines TRBV5-1 with TRBJ2-7; 9 bases agree with TRBD1. V shed 4 bases and J 6 bases; nucleotides not matched to a gene: 14. Germline lookup yields CDR1 SGHRS and CDR2 YFSETQ. The CDR3 is 16 residues long. The CDR3 here is CASSPRGGTGNGEQYF. The CDR3 DNA sequence: TGCGCCAGCAGCCCACGTGGAGGGACAGGGAATGGCGAGCAGTACTTC.

The rearrangement joins TRBV5-1 to TRBJ1-1, with 11 bases matching TRBD1. Germline lookup yields CDR1 SGHRS and CDR2 YFSETQ. V was pared by 4 bases and J by 1 base, with 3 bases of the junction left unmatched. The CDR3 covers 15 residues. The CDR3 DNA is TGCGCCAGCAGCCGCGGGACAGGGGGGAACACTGAAGCTTTCTTT. This gives the protein CASSRGTGGNTEAFF. The whole variable domain, remainder taken from reference TRBV5-1 and TRBJ1-1, is KAGVTQTPRYLIKTRGQQVTLSCSPISGHRSVSWYQQTPGQGLQFLFEYFSETQRNKGNFPGRFSGRQFSNSRSEMNVSTLELGDSALYLCASSRGTGGNTEAFFGQGTRLTVV.